The 19 T cell receptor beta chains reported below all come from one sample, sequenced in a study of CD8+CD57+ T cells in acquired aplastic anemia. Both TCR beta VDJ combination and CDR3 sequence profiling were carried out. Genomic DNA was the template for this profiling. TCRdb recomputed calls from the reads with MiXCR, one row per CDR3 protein. The data hold 200,000 to 300,000 distinct CDR3 sequences, with approximately 80% observed a single time. The sequenced patients had an expansion of CD8+CD57+ cells seen by flow cytometry. Sequencing was performed on sorted CD4+, CD8+, or CD8+CD57+ T cells (not recorded which) from PBMCs. These receptors were obtained from a human donor with aplastic anemia.

The chain recombines TRBV9 with TRBJ1-6, with D perhaps TRBD1 (5 bases). CDR1 is SGDLS, CDR2 YYNGEE, per germline. V was clipped by 0 bases and J by 10 bases, with 17 bases between them. This CDR3 comprises 16 residues. In DNA form, the CDR3 reads TGTGCCAGCAGCGTAGGACGCCTGGGGGAGACCTCACCCCTCCACTTT. Residues: CASSVGRLGETSPLHF. Based on the CDR3 plus reference TRBV9 and TRBJ1-6, the full variable domain is DSGVTQTPKHLITATGQRVTLRCSPRSGDLSVYWYQQSLDQGLQFLIQYYNGEERAKGNILERFSAQQFPDLHSELNLSSLELGDSALYFCASSVGRLGETSPLHFGNGTRLTVT.

This clonotype has a handful of counts. The V gene is TRBV2, the J gene TRBJ2-2, with D possibly TRBD1 on 6 matching bases. The J call may be incorrect, as the DNA end agrees better with TRBJ2-3. The CDR3 sequence is 13 residues long. The V gene's germline CDR1 is SNHLY and CDR2 FYNNEI. CDR3: CASWAGDTDTQYF. The CDR3, as DNA: TGTGCCAGCTGGGCAGGGGACACCGATACGCAGTATTTT.

For this clonotype: The CDR3 end shows no conserved phenylalanine or tryptophan, and so a read error is likely. The limits of the CDR3 on the DNA are not certain, so only TCRdb's listed CDR3 is given. The rearrangement links TRBV9 to TRBJ2-7; the DNA was not compared with TRBD1, the D call given in the table. The CDR3 length is 12 residues, termini included. Germline loops: CDR1 SGDLS, CDR2 YYNGEE. The CDR3 region is CASSLGDSSHNE.

Remarks on this clonotype: The final CDR3 position lacks the conserved phenylalanine or tryptophan, pointing to a likely read error. This sequence joins TRBV7-4 and TRBJ2-4; D might be TRBD2 (5 bases). This CDR3 is built from 12 residues. Germline V gene sequence: CDR1 SGHVT, CDR2 SQSDAQ. V dropped 6 bases and J dropped 12 bases, with 15 bases sitting between them. The CDR3 DNA is TGTGCCAGCAGAGGAGCTGGGAGTACTCAGTACCTC. Amino acid sequence: CASRGAGSTQYL.

Of note for this clonotype: The CDR3 carries no conserved terminal phenylalanine or tryptophan, so it likely arises from a read error. It is unclear where the CDR3 begins or ends on the DNA, so no DNA is shown, and the CDR3 is as TCRdb lists it. The V call is TRBV19, the J call TRBJ2-1; the table's D call, TRBD2, was not checked against the DNA. The CDR3 is made up of 15 amino acids, end residues included. CDR1 is LNHDA, CDR2 SQIVND, per germline (reference sequence). CDR3 residues: CASSITSGDINEFFV.

Concerning this clonotype itself: No conserved phenylalanine or tryptophan is present at the end of the CDR3, so a read error is the likely explanation. The chain couples TRBV19 to TRBJ2-6; 8 bases map to TRBD1. V shed 6 bases, J shed 1 base, and the junction held 8 bases outside the gene matches. This CDR3 spans 17 amino acids. Looked up from germline, CDR1 is LNHDA and CDR2 is SQIVND (reference sequence). The CDR3 sequence: CASRPGTGQSGANVLTV. The CDR3 DNA reads as TGTGCCAGTAGACCAGGGACAGGTCAGTCTGGGGCCAACGTCCTGACTGTC.

As concerns this clonotype: The CDR3 ends on some other residue instead of the conserved phenylalanine or tryptophan, so this is likely a read error. The limits of the CDR3 on the DNA are not certain, so only TCRdb's listed CDR3 is given. J is TRBJ1-6 and V is TRBV2; TRBD1, as called in the table, went unchecked against the DNA. 15 amino acids form the CDR3, both terminal residues included. Germline V gene data show CDR1 as SNHLY and CDR2 as FYNNEI. The CDR3 region is CASGDGGTDTPSFHS.

This clonotype was counted between two and nine times. The chain couples TRBV13 to TRBJ2-3; 10 nucleotides match TRBD1. J gave up 8 bases and V 4 bases, and 6 bases lay outside the gene matches. This CDR3 is 14 amino acids long. The V gene's germline CDR1 is PRHDT and CDR2 FYEKMQ (reference sequence). The chain's CDR3 is CASSSRDRGFTQYF. DNA of the CDR3: TGTGCCAGCAGCTCACGGGACAGGGGCTTTACGCAGTATTTT.

The rearrangement uses TRBV9 and TRBJ2-1; no definite D call. CDR1 is SGDLS, CDR2 YYNGEE, per germline. The CDR3 sequence is 16 residues long. Deletions cut 4 bases from V and 11 bases from J, with 25 bases between. Written as DNA, the CDR3 is TGTGCCAGCAGCAAGACGGTGAGCTCCTACAATGATCAGCAGTTCTTC. This gives the protein CASSKTVSSYNDQQFF.

This clonotype was observed many times. This sequence joins TRBV7-8 and TRBJ2-7, with a possible D match to TRBD2 (6 bases). CDR3 length: 18 residues. The germline V gene encodes CDR1 SGHVS and CDR2 FQNEAQ. Trimming removed 0 bases from V and 4 bases from J, with 22 bases in between. CDR3 region: CASSLAGGADTQYYEQYV. The CDR3, as DNA: TGTGCCAGCAGCTTAGCGGGAGGCGCCGATACGCAGTATTACGAGCAGTACGTC.

The chain combines TRBV7-6 with TRBJ2-3; D may be TRBD1 or TRBD2 (6 bases each). V was pared by 3 bases and J by 11 bases, with 15 bases between. The germline CDR1 and CDR2 sequences are SGHVS and FNYEAQ. The CDR3 spans 13 residues. CDR3 amino acids: CASSFGGTTKQYF. CDR3 nucleotide sequence: TGTGCCAGCAGCTTCGGGGGCACAACTAAGCAGTATTTT.

The chain recombines TRBV9 with TRBJ2-3, with D possibly TRBD2 on 5 matching bases. Germline CDR1 and CDR2: SGDLS and YYNGEE. This CDR3 has 14 residues. V lost 4 bases to trimming and J lost 11 bases, with 20 bases between them. CDR3 DNA: TGTGCCAGCAGCTTAGAGGGATATCAGGAGATGCAGTATTTT. It is translated as CASSLEGYQEMQYF.

As to this clonotype: The conserved closing phenylalanine or tryptophan is absent in this CDR3, likely reflecting a read error. It is unclear where the CDR3 begins or ends on the DNA, so no DNA is shown, and the CDR3 is as TCRdb lists it. The J gene is TRBJ2-3, the V gene TRBV7-6. The CDR3 sequence runs 11 residues, both termini included. Per germline, CDR1 SGHVS and CDR2 FNYEAQ. CDR3 amino acids: CASSLASTPSC.

Here the CDR3 reads CASSSDRGKLFF. In DNA, the CDR3 is TGTGCCAGCAGTTCAGACAGGGGCAAGCTGTTTTTT. This chain links TRBV11-1 with TRBJ2-2, with TRBD1 matching 8 bases. The CDR3 has 12 residues. The J segment lost 12 bases and the V segment lost 6 bases, leaving 6 bases of the junction unmatched. Germline V gene lookup returns CDR1 SGHAT and CDR2 FQDESV (reference sequence).

This clonotype was counted a few times. A junction end diverges from the germline sequence, so it may reflect a read error. In DNA, the CDR3 is TGTGCCGGCAGTGGGGGGGCGGAGACCCAGTACTTC. Translated, it gives CAGSGGAETQYF. This chain connects TRBV4-2 to TRBJ2-5; D possibly corresponds to TRBD2 (7 bases). This CDR3 contains 12 residues. Germline values: CDR1 LGHNA, CDR2 YNFKEQ.

This clonotype was picked up many times. The chain combines TRBV5-4 with TRBJ1-2; D remains ambiguous. The length of the CDR3 is 13 residues. In germline, CDR1 is SGHNT, CDR2 YYREEE (reference sequence). V was clipped by 6 bases and J by 6 bases, with 15 bases between them. The CDR3 protein is CASTPSPQNGYTF. Here the CDR3 DNA reads TGTGCCAGCACCCCCAGCCCACAGAATGGCTACACCTTC.

Only one count was recorded for this clonotype. The genes are TRBV19 and TRBJ2-2, with 7 bases aligning to TRBD1. The germline V gene encodes CDR1 LNHDA and CDR2 SQIVND (reference sequence). V was pared by 7 bases and J by 6 bases, with 5 bases of the junction left unmatched. The CDR3 has 13 residues. The CDR3 nucleotides read TGTGCCAGTACTCCGACAGGGCCCGGGGAGCTGTTTTTT. Its protein is CASTPTGPGELFF.

This chain joins TRBV7-2 and TRBJ2-1; D not certain. The CDR3 has 13 amino acids. Trimming removed 5 bases from V and 1 base from J, with 6 bases in between. Germline V gives CDR1 SGHTA, CDR2 FQGNSA. The CDR3 reads CASSPGSYNEQFF. In DNA, the CDR3 is TGTGCCAGCAGCCCGGGTTCCTACAATGAGCAGTTCTTC.

This clonotype was seen only a few times. The chain is built from TRBV10-3 and TRBJ2-7, with 9 positions matching TRBD2. Germline CDR1 ENHRY, CDR2 SYGVKD. The junction had 8 bases not matched to a gene; V was cut back by 7 bases and J by 1 base. This CDR3 is 15 amino acids long. This CDR3 reads CAITTSGPTSYEQYV. For the CDR3, the DNA is TGTGCCATCACGACTAGCGGCCCCACATCCTACGAGCAGTACGTC.